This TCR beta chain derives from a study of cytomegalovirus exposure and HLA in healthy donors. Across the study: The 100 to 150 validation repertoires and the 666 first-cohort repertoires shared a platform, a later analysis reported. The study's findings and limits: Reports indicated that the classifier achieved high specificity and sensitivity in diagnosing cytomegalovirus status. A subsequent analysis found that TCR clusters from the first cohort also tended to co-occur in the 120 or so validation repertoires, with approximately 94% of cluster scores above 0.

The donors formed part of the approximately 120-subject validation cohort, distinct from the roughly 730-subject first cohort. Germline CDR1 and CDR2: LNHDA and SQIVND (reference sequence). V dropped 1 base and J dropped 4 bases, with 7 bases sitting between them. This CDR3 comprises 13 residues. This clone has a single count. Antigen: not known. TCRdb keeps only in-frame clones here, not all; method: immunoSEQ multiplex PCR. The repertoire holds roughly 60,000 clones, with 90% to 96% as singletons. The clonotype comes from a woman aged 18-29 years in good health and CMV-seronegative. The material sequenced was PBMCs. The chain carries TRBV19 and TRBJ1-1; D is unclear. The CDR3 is CASSIGSGTEAFF. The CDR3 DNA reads TGTGCCAGTAGTATAGGGAGTGGCACTGAAGCTTTCTTT. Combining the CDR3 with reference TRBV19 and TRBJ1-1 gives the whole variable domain DGGITQSPKYLFRKEGQNVTLSCEQNLNHDAMYWYRQDPGQGLRLIYYSQIVNDFQKGDIAEGYSVSREKKESFPLTVTSAQKNPTAFYLCASSIGSGTEAFFGQGTRLTVV.